This T cell receptor (beta chain) stems from a study of cytomegalovirus exposure and HLA in healthy donors. Study observations and caveats: Several of the most significant clusters were apparently associated with common viral pathogens in a later analysis.

A word on this clone: Its specificity is unknown.

Primers for the PCR totalled 60 Vbeta and 13 Jbeta. Repertoires were generated with immunoSEQ multiplex PCR, while TCRdb's copy carries only in-frame clones and drops some. This repertoire shows roughly 100,000 clones, roughly four fifths found once; its top ten account for roughly 6%. The TCR sequence derives from a woman aged 50 to 60 in good health and CMV-seropositive. The sample consisted of PBMCs.

The CDR3 region is CASSLTAKGTSGGVGKNIQYF. For the CDR3, the DNA is TGCGCCAGCAGCTTAACAGCCAAAGGGACTAGCGGGGGCGTGGGTAAAAACATTCAGTACTTC. J is TRBJ2-4 and V is TRBV5-1, with 14 nucleotides matching TRBD2. Trimming cost V 2 bases and J 4 bases; bases outside gene matches: 17. The CDR3 has 21 amino acids. Germline CDR1 and CDR2: SGHRS and YFSETQ.